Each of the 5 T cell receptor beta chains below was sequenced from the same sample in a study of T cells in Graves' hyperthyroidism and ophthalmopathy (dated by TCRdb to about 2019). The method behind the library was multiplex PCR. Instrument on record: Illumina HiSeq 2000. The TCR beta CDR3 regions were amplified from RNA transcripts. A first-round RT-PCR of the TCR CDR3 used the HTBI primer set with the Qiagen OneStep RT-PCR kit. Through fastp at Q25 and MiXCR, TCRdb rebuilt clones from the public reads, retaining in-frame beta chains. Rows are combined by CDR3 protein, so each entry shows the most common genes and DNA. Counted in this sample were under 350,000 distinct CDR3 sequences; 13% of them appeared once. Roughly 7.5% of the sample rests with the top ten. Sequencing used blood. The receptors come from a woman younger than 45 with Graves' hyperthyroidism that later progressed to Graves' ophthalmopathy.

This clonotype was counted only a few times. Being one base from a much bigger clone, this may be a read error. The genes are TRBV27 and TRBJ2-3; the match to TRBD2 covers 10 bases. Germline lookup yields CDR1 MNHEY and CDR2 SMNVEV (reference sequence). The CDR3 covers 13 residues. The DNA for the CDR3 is TGTGCCATGCTAGCGGGAGTGACAGATACGCGGTATTTT. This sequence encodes CAMLAGVTDTRYF.

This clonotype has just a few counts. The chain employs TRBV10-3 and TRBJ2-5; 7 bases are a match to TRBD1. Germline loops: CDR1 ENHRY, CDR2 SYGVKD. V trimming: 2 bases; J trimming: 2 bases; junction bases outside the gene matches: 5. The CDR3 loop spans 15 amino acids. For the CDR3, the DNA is TGTGCCATCAGTGAGGGGTCAGGGGGACAAGAGACCCAGTACTTC. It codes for CAISEGSGGQETQYF.

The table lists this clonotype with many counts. The CDR3 reads CASSGSVGETQETQYF. CDR3 DNA: TGTGCCAGCAGCGGATCAGTGGGTGAAACGCAAGAGACCCAGTACTTC. The chain combines TRBV7-2 with TRBJ2-5; D is unresolved. The V end was cut by 5 bases, the J end by 2 bases, with 18 bases between. From germline, CDR1 is SGHTA and CDR2 FQGNSA. The CDR3 spans 16 residues. Combining the CDR3 with reference TRBV7-2 and TRBJ2-5 gives the whole variable domain GAGVSQSPSNKVTEKGKDVELRCDPISGHTALYWYRQSLGQGLEFLIYFQGNSAPDKSGLPSDRFSAERTGGSVSTLTIQRTQQEDSAVYLCASSGSVGETQETQYFGPGTRLLVL.

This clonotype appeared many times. CDR3: CASSSRTEQFF. CDR3 nucleotides: TGTGCCAGCAGCTCCCGGACCGAGCAGTTCTTC. The gene calls are TRBV7-2 and TRBJ2-1; D is undetermined. CDR1 and CDR2 from the germline V gene are SGHTA and FQGNSA. The CDR3 length is 11 residues. Trimming stripped 4 bases from V and 10 bases from J, with 8 bases between.

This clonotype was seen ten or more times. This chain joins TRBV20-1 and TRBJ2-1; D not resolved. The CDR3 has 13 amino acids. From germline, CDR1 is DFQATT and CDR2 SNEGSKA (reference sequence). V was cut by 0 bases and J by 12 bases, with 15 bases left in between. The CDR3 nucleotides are TGCAGTGCTAGAGATGAATGGCAGGCAGGGCAGTTCTTC. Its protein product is CSARDEWQAGQFF.